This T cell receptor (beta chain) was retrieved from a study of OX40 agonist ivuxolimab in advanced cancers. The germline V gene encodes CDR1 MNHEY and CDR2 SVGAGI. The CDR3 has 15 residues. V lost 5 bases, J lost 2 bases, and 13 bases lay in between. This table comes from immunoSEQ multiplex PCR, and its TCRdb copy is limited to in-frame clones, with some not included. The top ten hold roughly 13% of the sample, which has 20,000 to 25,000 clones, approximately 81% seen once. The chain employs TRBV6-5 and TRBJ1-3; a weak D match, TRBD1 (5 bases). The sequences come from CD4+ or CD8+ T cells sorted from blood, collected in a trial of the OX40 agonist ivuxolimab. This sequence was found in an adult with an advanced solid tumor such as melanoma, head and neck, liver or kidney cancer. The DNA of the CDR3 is TGTGCCAGCAGTCCGGACCAGGGTACTGGAAACACCATATATTTT. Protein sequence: CASSPDQGTGNTIYF.